This TCR beta chain was identified in a study of shared clonotypes between healthy human individuals. Unsorted samples drew genomic DNA from 100 million or so PBMCs. In germline, CDR1 is SGHRS, CDR2 YFSETQ. V lost 1 base to trimming and J lost 0 bases, with 8 bases between them. The CDR3 is 15 residues long. The material for each subset, its genomic DNA, was split evenly across several immunoSEQ plates. Methods used by the authors: ImmunoSEQ sequences covered only the junction and lacked quality scores; filtering therefore differed. Here immunoSEQ multiplex PCR was the method, and the copy in TCRdb shows in-frame clones only, minus some. D and trimming come from the DNA, and the V and J calls and clone size come from that table. The table shows about 560,000 clones, with roughly 72% occurring only once.

This chain connects TRBV5-1 to TRBJ1-3, with no clear D. The material sequenced was PBMCs. The clonotype was recovered from a middle-aged woman in good health. Some clones in this sample may be carry-over from other donors' samples. CDR3 sequence: CASSLNLNSGNTIYF. In nucleotides, the CDR3 is TGCGCCAGCAGCTTGAACCTAAACTCTGGAAACACCATATATTTT.